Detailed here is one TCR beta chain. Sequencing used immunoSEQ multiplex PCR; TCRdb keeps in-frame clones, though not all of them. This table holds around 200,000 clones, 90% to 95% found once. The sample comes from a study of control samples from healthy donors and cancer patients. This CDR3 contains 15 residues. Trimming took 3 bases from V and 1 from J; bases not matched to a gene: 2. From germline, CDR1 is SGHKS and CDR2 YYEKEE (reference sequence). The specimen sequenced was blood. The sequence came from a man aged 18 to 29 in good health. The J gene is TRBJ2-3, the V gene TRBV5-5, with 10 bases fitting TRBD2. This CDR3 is CASSSLAGGTDTQYF. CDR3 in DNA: TGTGCCAGCAGCTCCCTAGCGGGGGGCACAGATACGCAGTATTTT. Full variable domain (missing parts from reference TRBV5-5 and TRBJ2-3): DAGVTQSPTHLIKTRGQQVTLRCSPISGHKSVSWYQQVLGQGPQFIFQYYEKEERGRGNFPDRFSARQFPNYSSELNVNALLLGDSALYLCASSSLAGGTDTQYFGPGTRLTVL.